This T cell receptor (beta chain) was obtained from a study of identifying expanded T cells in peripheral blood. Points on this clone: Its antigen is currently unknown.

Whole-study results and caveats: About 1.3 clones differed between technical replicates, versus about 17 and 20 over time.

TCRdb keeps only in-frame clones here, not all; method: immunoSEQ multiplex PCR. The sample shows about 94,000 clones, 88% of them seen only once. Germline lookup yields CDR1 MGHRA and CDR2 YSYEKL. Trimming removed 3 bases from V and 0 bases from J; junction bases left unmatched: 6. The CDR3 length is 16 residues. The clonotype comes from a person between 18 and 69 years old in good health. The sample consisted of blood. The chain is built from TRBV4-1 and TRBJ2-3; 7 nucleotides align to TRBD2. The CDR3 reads CASSQSLAASTDTQYF. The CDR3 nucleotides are TGCGCCAGCAGCCAGTCCCTAGCGGCTAGCACAGATACGCAGTATTTT.